A single sample is the source of the 23 T cell receptor beta chains below, sequenced in a study of blood T cell repertoires in COVID-19. Profiled with immunoSEQ multiplex PCR; TCRdb holds only in-frame clones, not every one. The repertoire holds around 180,000 clones, with 70% to 85% as singletons. Sample: peripheral blood. These receptor sequences come from a man older than 75 with COVID-19, enrolled during active disease.

The chain combines TRBV6-5 with TRBJ1-5, with D possibly being TRBD1 (5 bases). V shed 8 bases and J shed 4 bases, with 18 bases lying between them. This CDR3 is built from 15 residues. CDR1 MNHEY and CDR2 SVGAGI come from the germline V gene. Here the CDR3 reads CASGERRGSNQPQHF. CDR3 coding DNA: TGTGCCAGCGGAGAGAGGCGGGGGTCTAATCAGCCCCAGCATTTT.

The rearrangement joins TRBV19 to TRBJ1-1; 8 nucleotides agree with TRBD1. The CDR3 consists of 16 residues. CDR1 and CDR2 from the germline V gene are LNHDA and SQIVND (reference sequence). The V gene end was trimmed by 6 bases and the J gene end by 3 bases; junction bases not matched to a gene: 12. The CDR3 region is CASSPPPTGDHTEAFF. DNA of the CDR3: TGTGCCAGTAGCCCTCCCCCGACAGGGGATCACACTGAAGCTTTCTTT.

The rearrangement links TRBV7-2 to TRBJ1-6, with 9 bases aligning to TRBD1. Germline values: CDR1 SGHTA, CDR2 FQGNSA. V was pared by 0 bases and J by 10 bases, with 7 bases of the junction left unmatched. CDR3 length: 16 amino acids. The CDR3 DNA sequence: TGTGCCAGCAGCTTAGCGCCGGGACAGGGCGGGTCACCCCTCCACTTT. Translating gives CASSLAPGQGGSPLHF.

CDR3 loop: CSVSGTGNTGELFF. CDR3 coding DNA: TGCAGCGTTTCCGGGACAGGTAACACCGGGGAGCTGTTTTTT. V usage is TRBV29-1 and J usage is TRBJ2-2; 8 positions match TRBD1. Per the germline V gene, CDR1 is SQVTM and CDR2 is ANQGSEA. V lost 5 bases and J lost 2; bases outside the gene matches: 4. This CDR3 spans 14 amino acids.

This chain connects TRBV9 to TRBJ1-1, with D unclear. CDR3 length equals 14 residues. Trimming stripped 0 bases from V and 3 bases from J, with 9 bases between. Per germline, CDR1 SGDLS and CDR2 YYNGEE. The chain's CDR3 is CASSVVSGDTEAFF. For the CDR3, the DNA is TGTGCCAGCAGCGTAGTTTCCGGGGACACTGAAGCTTTCTTT.

The gene calls are TRBV28 and TRBJ2-1; 12 bases are a match to TRBD2. The germline V gene has CDR1 MDHEN and CDR2 SYDVKM. The CDR3 is made up of 15 amino acids. Trimming removed 4 bases from V and 7 bases from J; junction bases left unmatched: 5. The CDR3 spells CASSSRLAGVNEQFF. The DNA for the CDR3 is TGTGCCAGCAGTTCCAGACTAGCGGGGGTGAATGAGCAGTTCTTC.

The genes are TRBV2 and TRBJ2-5; D is possibly TRBD1 (6 bases). The V gene's germline CDR1 is SNHLY and CDR2 FYNNEI. The CDR3 length is 13 residues. V was trimmed by 7 bases and J by 5 bases, leaving 14 bases between them. The CDR3 DNA reads TGTGCCAGCACCGCCGGACAGAGGGAGACCCAGTACTTC. It translates to CASTAGQRETQYF.

The chain employs TRBV6-5 and TRBJ1-2; no definite D call. V shed 0 bases and J shed 8 bases, with 13 bases lying between them. CDR1 is MNHEY and CDR2 is SVGAGI in the germline V gene. The length of the CDR3 is 14 residues. DNA for the CDR3: TGTGCCAGCAGTTACTCGAGAGTCGGGAAAGGCTACACCTTC. Amino acids: CASSYSRVGKGYTF.

The V call is TRBV14, the J call TRBJ2-7; perhaps TRBD1 as D (7 bases). The germline V and J ends were trimmed by 0 bases and 6 bases, with 12 bases remaining between them. Germline assignment: CDR1 SGHDN and CDR2 FVKESK. The CDR3 sequence is 14 residues long. CDR3 sequence reads: CASSQDTGEVEQYF. The CDR3 DNA reads as TGTGCCAGCAGCCAAGATACAGGGGAGGTCGAGCAGTACTTC.

A single count supports this clone. V gene TRBV10-3 combines with J gene TRBJ1-6, with a weak D call TRBD1 (5 bases). V was shortened by 6 bases and J by 8 bases, with 8 bases between the two germline ends. The CDR3 is 12 amino acids. Germline CDR1 is ENHRY and CDR2 is SYGVKD. This CDR3 is CAIRAGDSPLHF. The CDR3 nucleotides read TGTGCCATCAGGGCGGGGGATTCACCCCTCCACTTT.

The chain links TRBV5-4 to TRBJ1-1, with TRBD1 identical over 7 bases. V dropped 4 bases and J dropped 0; count of bases not matched to a gene: 12. From germline, CDR1 is SGHNT and CDR2 YYREEE (reference sequence). This CDR3 is 17 amino acids long. DNA of the CDR3: TGTGCCAGCAGCATACTACAGGGGTCCCAGATGAACACTGAAGCTTTCTTT. Protein product: CASSILQGSQMNTEAFF. The whole variable domain, remainder taken from reference TRBV5-4 and TRBJ1-1, is ETGVTQSPTHLIKTRGQQVTLRCSSQSGHNTVSWYQQALGQGPQFIFQYYREEENGRGNFPPRFSGLQFPNYSSELNVNALELDDSALYLCASSILQGSQMNTEAFFGQGTRLTVV.

This clone turned up a few times. The chain links TRBV6-5 to TRBJ1-1; 7 bases align to TRBD1. Germline-derived CDR1 and CDR2 are MNHEY and SVGAGI. V shed 8 bases and J 1 base; nucleotides not matched to a gene: 10. There are 15 residues in the CDR3. This CDR3 reads CASHPGTDRNTEAFF. The CDR3 nucleotides are TGTGCCAGCCACCCCGGGACAGACCGGAACACTGAAGCTTTCTTT.

The chain carries TRBV3-1 (or the pseudogene TRBV3-2) and TRBJ2-7; no reliable D call. Trimming took off 1 base at V and 3 bases at J, with 10 bases between the two ends. The CDR3 contains 14 residues. Germline values: CDR1 LGHDT, CDR2 YNNKEL (reference sequence). CDR3 region: CASSQGSGRYEQYF. The CDR3 nucleotides read TGTGCCAGCAGCCAAGGATCAGGTCGCTACGAGCAGTACTTC.

The chain recombines TRBV7-9 with TRBJ2-3, with D perhaps TRBD1 (6 bases). The CDR3 totals 15 residues. Between the trimmed V and J ends, which lost 3 bases and 1 base, there was a span of 11 bases. In germline, CDR1 is SEHNR, CDR2 FQNEAQ (reference sequence). CDR3 coding DNA: TGTGCCAGCAGCTTCACAGGGTCTGGCACAGATACGCAGTATTTT. Its protein product is CASSFTGSGTDTQYF.

The sample holds a few counts of this clone. The chain is built from TRBV2 and TRBJ1-1; D is unresolved. Germline-derived CDR1 and CDR2 are SNHLY and FYNNEI. This CDR3 contains 14 residues. V dropped 3 bases and J dropped 0 bases, with 8 bases sitting between them. The CDR3 sequence: CASSERVLNTEAFF. CDR3 bases: TGTGCCAGCAGTGAGAGGGTATTGAACACTGAAGCTTTCTTT. The full variable domain, in which reference TRBV2 and TRBJ1-1 provide the parts outside the CDR3, is EPEVTQTPSHQVTQMGQEVILRCVPISNHLYFYWYRQILGQKVEFLVSFYNNEISEKSEIFDDQFSVERPDGSNFTLKIRSTKLEDSAMYFCASSERVLNTEAFFGQGTRLTVV.

The rearrangement joins TRBV5-1 to TRBJ2-7, with D maybe TRBD1 (5 bases). The germline V and J ends were trimmed by 1 base and 3 bases, with 11 bases remaining between them. Germline V gene lookup returns CDR1 SGHRS and CDR2 YFSETQ. The CDR3 spans 14 residues. CDR3 nucleotide sequence: TGCGCCAGCAGCTTGTCAAGGGGAATCTACGAGCAGTACTTC. Encoded protein: CASSLSRGIYEQYF.

As regards this clone: The junction departs from the called germline gene at one end, perhaps through a read error. V and J are TRBV5-1 and TRBJ1-2; D may be TRBD1 (6 bases). The CDR3 contains 13 residues. Germline values: CDR1 SGHRS, CDR2 YFSETQ. CDR3 sequence reads: CASSTNMDDHRVF. CDR3 nucleotide sequence: TGCGCCAGCAGCACCAACATGGACGACCACAGGGTGTTC. The full variable domain, with the rest looked up from reference TRBV5-1 and TRBJ1-2, is KAGVTQTPRYLIKTRGQQVTLSCSPISGHRSVSWYQQTPGQGLQFLFEYFSETQRNKGNFPGRFSGRQFSNSRSEMNVSTLELGDSALYLCASSTNMDDHRVFGSGTRLTVV.

The V and J genes are TRBV5-1 and TRBJ1-6; 12 bases fit TRBD1. In germline, CDR1 is SGHRS, CDR2 YFSETQ. The CDR3 spans 17 residues. V shed 0 bases, J shed 9 bases, and the junction held 7 bases outside the gene matches. CDR3 sequence (DNA): TGCGCCAGCAGCTTGGGTCCCGGGACAGGGGGCGGTTCACCCCTCCACTTT. It is translated as CASSLGPGTGGGSPLHF.

This clone was detected many times. The chain has TRBV28 and TRBJ2-3; D call uncertain. The germline gives CDR1 MDHEN, CDR2 SYDVKM. Trimming took 8 bases from V and 0 from J, leaving 9 bases between them. This CDR3 is 13 amino acids long. CDR3 residues: CASQTGSTDTQYF. The CDR3 nucleotides read TGTGCCAGCCAAACGGGTAGCACAGATACGCAGTATTTT.

V and J are TRBV28 and TRBJ1-5; D possibly corresponds to TRBD1 (5 bases). The CDR3 totals 15 residues. Trimming shortened V by 5 bases and J by 2 bases, and 13 bases separated the two germline ends. Germline assignment: CDR1 MDHEN and CDR2 SYDVKM. The CDR3, as DNA: TGTGCCAGCAGTGTCAACAGGTGGGGCAATCAGCCCCAGCATTTT. Its protein is CASSVNRWGNQPQHF.

The chain joins TRBV5-1 to TRBJ2-5; D call uncertain. The germline V and J ends were trimmed by 0 bases and 2 bases, with 8 bases remaining between them. The CDR3 is 14 residues long. Germline CDR1 reads SGHRS; CDR2 reads YFSETQ. CDR3 nucleotide sequence: TGCGCCAGCAGCTTGGTGTCGGAGCAAGAGACCCAGTACTTC. It encodes CASSLVSEQETQYF. The variable domain in full, with the rest retrieved from reference TRBV5-1 and TRBJ2-5, is KAGVTQTPRYLIKTRGQQVTLSCSPISGHRSVSWYQQTPGQGLQFLFEYFSETQRNKGNFPGRFSGRQFSNSRSEMNVSTLELGDSALYLCASSLVSEQETQYFGPGTRLLVL.

The chain recombines TRBV5-5 with TRBJ1-1, with D perhaps TRBD1 (6 bases). In germline, CDR1 is SGHKS, CDR2 YYEKEE (reference sequence). V lost 0 bases and J 11 bases, leaving 20 bases between the germline ends. This CDR3 region has 15 residues. The CDR3 nucleotides read TGTGCCAGCAGCTTGGAGCGCAGGGGCCGGGGATGGGCTTTCTTT. Amino acids: CASSLERRGRGWAFF.

This clone was picked up a small number of times. This rearrangement joins TRBV7-3 to TRBJ1-1; 7 bases agree with TRBD1. Per the germline V gene, CDR1 is SGHTA and CDR2 is FQGTGA. The CDR3 spans 14 residues. With 4 bases clipped from V and 2 bases from J, the junction kept 4 bases outside the gene matches. In nucleotides, the CDR3 is TGTGCCAGCAGCTCACAGGGGACAAACACTGAAGCTTTCTTT. Its protein product is CASSSQGTNTEAFF.